Listed here are 20 T cell receptor beta chains from one sample, sequenced in a study of T cell clonality in common variable immunodeficiency. Repertoires were generated with immunoSEQ multiplex PCR, while TCRdb's copy carries only in-frame clones and drops some. Observed are some 38,000 clones, no singletons, with the top ten taking roughly 3%. The sample consisted of peripheral blood mononuclear cells. All receptors derive from a person aged 18 to 75 in good health.

The sample holds many counts of this clone. From the germline J gene comes the end of the CDR3, since the read stops 3 residues before it. Other DNA sequences in the same sample also yield this CDR3. This chain uses TRBV20-1 with TRBJ1-3, with D unresolved. The V and J ends lost 2 bases and 0 bases respectively, with 8 bases between them. Germline V gene sequence: CDR1 DFQATT, CDR2 SNEGSKA (reference sequence). The CDR3 length is 14 residues. The CDR3 region is CSARWPGSGNTIYF. CDR3 DNA, as far as it was read: TGCAGTGCTAGATGGCCAGGCTCTGGAAACACC.

The sample holds many counts of this clone. The read terminates 3 residues before the CDR3 end, so the remaining end is supplied by the germline J gene. V and J are TRBV20-1 and TRBJ1-5; tentatively, D is TRBD1 (6 bases). This CDR3 has 15 amino acids. Between the trimmed V and J ends, which lost 0 bases and 6 bases, there was a span of 15 bases. Germline V gene sequence: CDR1 DFQATT, CDR2 SNEGSKA (reference sequence). The covered CDR3 bases are TGCAGTGCTAGAGAACCCCCAGGGGAGGTTCAGCCC. Its protein is CSAREPPGEVQP. The whole CDR3 reads CSAREPPGEVQPQHF.

The sample holds many counts of this clone. The read comes to an end 3 residues before the CDR3 does, leaving the germline J gene to fill in the end. The gene calls are TRBV10-3 and TRBJ2-3, with a weak D call TRBD1 (6 bases). This CDR3 is 15 amino acids long. The germline V gene encodes CDR1 ENHRY and CDR2 SYGVKD. V lost 6 bases and J lost 4, with 17 bases in between. Incomplete CDR3 DNA: TGTGCCATCAGCCCCAGGGGCGACGTGTCAGATACG. It yields the protein CAISPRGDVSDT. The full CDR3 protein reads CAISPRGDVSDTQYF.

There are many counts of this clone. The CDR3 DNA, read in part, is TGTGCCAGCAGCTCGGACAGGGGCAACACTGAA. This codes for CASSSDRGNTE. The complete CDR3 sequence is CASSSDRGNTEAFF. The rearrangement joins TRBV7-9 to TRBJ1-1, with 9 bases fitting TRBD1. The CDR3 end falls 3 residues outside the read, so it is completed with the germline J gene. Germline values: CDR1 SEHNR, CDR2 FQNEAQ (reference sequence). This CDR3 is built from 14 residues. Trimming removed 4 bases from V and 2 bases from J; junction bases left unmatched: 2.

This clone was picked up many times. The read terminates 3 residues before the CDR3 end, so the remaining end is supplied by the germline J gene. The rearrangement joins TRBV20-1 to TRBJ1-5, with 8 bases fitting TRBD1. The CDR3 is 14 amino acids. Germline V gene data show CDR1 as DFQATT and CDR2 as SNEGSKA (reference sequence). J lost 4 bases, V lost 5 bases, and 7 bases had no gene match. The CDR3 sequence is CSARAGQENQPQHF. CDR3 DNA, as far as it was read: TGCAGTGCTCGAGCGGGACAGGAGAATCAGCCC.

This clone was picked up many times. The read finishes 3 residues shy of the CDR3 end, and the germline J gene is used to complete it. V usage is TRBV5-1 and J usage is TRBJ1-1; D is unresolved. The germline V gene encodes CDR1 SGHRS and CDR2 YFSETQ. V was shortened by 3 bases and J by 5 bases, with 14 bases between the two germline ends. This CDR3 spans 14 amino acids. CDR3 sequence: CASSSGPGSTEAFF. The sequenced part of the CDR3 DNA is TGCGCCAGCAGCTCCGGACCGGGGAGTACTGAA.

This clone has at least ten counts. From the germline J gene comes the end of the CDR3, since the read stops 3 residues before it. The chain uses TRBV7-6 and TRBJ2-7; 7 bases line up with TRBD2. From germline, CDR1 is SGHVS and CDR2 FNYEAQ. Losses at the gene ends were 8 bases for V and 6 bases for J; bases not matched to a gene: 10. This CDR3 is 13 amino acids long. The CDR3 bases that were read are TGTGCCAGCGGAGTGGGGGGGTTTGCCGAG. Protein sequence: CASGVGGFAE. Given in full, the CDR3 is CASGVGGFAEQYF. Filled out from reference TRBV7-6 and TRBJ2-7, the complete variable domain reads GAGVSQSPRYKVTKRGQDVALRCDPISGHVSLYWYRQALGQGPEFLTYFNYEAQQDKSGLPNDRFSAERPEGSISTLTIQRTEQRDSAMYRCASGVGGFAEQYFGPGTRLTVT.

This clone was seen ten or more times. The CDR3 goes on 3 residues after the read ends, and that part is filled in from the germline J gene. This sequence joins TRBV5-1 and TRBJ1-2, with D uncertain. The germline gives CDR1 SGHRS, CDR2 YFSETQ. V was shortened by 0 bases and J by 6 bases, with 6 bases between the two germline ends. This CDR3 contains 12 residues. CDR3 sequence: CASSLGADGYTF. The covered CDR3 bases are TGCGCCAGCAGCTTGGGAGCTGATGGC.

Turning to this clone: A much larger clone lies one base from this, so it may be a read error. The CDR3 bases that were read are TGTGCCAGCAGTGACAGGGCCAGCAATCAGCCG. Translation gives CASSDRASNQP. The full CDR3 reads CASSDRASNQPQYF. The genes are TRBV6-1 and TRBJ2-3, with D possibly matching TRBD1 (5 bases). The read ends 3 residues shy of where the CDR3 ends; the end is completed using the germline J gene. Germline CDR1 is MNHNS and CDR2 is SASEGT. The CDR3 extends over 14 amino acids.

This clone was counted at least ten times. The read comes to an end 3 residues before the CDR3 does, leaving the germline J gene to fill in the end. The V call is TRBV18, the J call TRBJ2-5; possible D gene TRBD1, 6 bases. Germline values: CDR1 KGHSH, CDR2 LQKENI. Trimming shortened V by 3 bases and J by 5 bases, and 19 bases separated the two germline ends. The CDR3 covers 16 residues. The chain's CDR3 is CASSPPNLGAWETQYF. Incomplete CDR3 DNA: TGTGCCAGCTCACCCCCGAACTTGGGGGCTTGGGAGACC. The full variable domain, its missing parts supplied by reference TRBV18 and TRBJ2-5, is NAGVMQNPRHLVRRRGQEARLRCSPMKGHSHVYWYRQLPEEGLKFMVYLQKENIIDESGMPKERFSAEFPKEGPSILRIQQVVRGDSAAYFCASSPPNLGAWETQYFGPGTRLLVL.

At least ten counts were recorded for this clone. The read ends 3 residues before the CDR3 terminus; that terminus is restored from the germline J gene. V is TRBV6-1 and J is TRBJ2-2; 8 positions match TRBD1. This CDR3 has 15 amino acids. Looked up from germline, CDR1 is MNHNS and CDR2 is SASEGT. This chain's CDR3 is CASSGSGGGNEKLFF. Incomplete CDR3 DNA: TGTGCCAGCAGTGGATCAGGGGGCGGCAATGAAAAG.

This clone came up many times. The read ends 3 residues early relative to the CDR3; the germline J gene fills the gap. The chain joins TRBV6-1 to TRBJ2-7; possible D gene TRBD2, 5 bases. The CDR3 extends over 16 amino acids. Germline V CDR1 and CDR2: MNHNS, SASEGT. V dropped 2 bases and J dropped 2 bases, with 16 bases sitting between them. Incomplete CDR3 DNA: TGTGCCAGCAGTGAATTGTCGCGAGGGTTCACCTACGAG. As protein: CASSELSRGFTYE. The whole CDR3 protein is CASSELSRGFTYEQYF.

This clone was picked up many times. The read is 3 residues too short to cover the CDR3 end, so that end is filled in from the germline J gene. V usage is TRBV2 and J usage is TRBJ2-7; TRBD2 aligns across 7 bases. The J segment lost 5 bases and the V segment lost 8 bases, leaving 9 bases of the junction unmatched. CDR1 and CDR2 (germline): SNHLY, FYNNEI. This CDR3 spans 13 amino acids. The CDR3 DNA, read in part, is TGTGCCAGCGGGAAAGCGGGATTGCACGAG. It translates to CASGKAGLHE. The full CDR3 is CASGKAGLHEQYF.

Comment on this clone: The read finishes 3 residues shy of the CDR3 end, and the germline J gene is used to complete it. The rearrangement links TRBV5-1 to TRBJ2-3; a weak D match, TRBD1 (7 bases). Looked up from germline, CDR1 is SGHRS and CDR2 is YFSETQ. This CDR3 has 14 residues. CDR3 bases read: TGCGCCAGCTTCGAGGGGGCGCGGGGTGAGACG. Translated: CASFEGARGET. The whole CDR3 protein reads CASFEGARGETQYF.

This clone was found many times. The read stops 3 residues short of the end of the CDR3; the missing end is completed from the germline J gene. V usage is TRBV2 and J usage is TRBJ2-3; D unclear. Trimming removed 5 bases at V and 6 bases at J, with 6 bases between. Germline V lookup: CDR1 SNHLY, CDR2 FYNNEI. This CDR3 spans 11 amino acids. The CDR3 here is CASSLRDTQYF. The CDR3 bases that were read are TGTGCCAGCAGTTTAAGGGATACG.

This clone was picked up many times. From the germline J gene comes the end of the CDR3, since the read stops 3 residues before it. This chain joins TRBV7-8 and TRBJ2-1, with TRBD1 matching 7 bases. The CDR3 length is 14 residues. The germline V gene encodes CDR1 SGHVS and CDR2 FQNEAQ. V was pared by 4 bases and J by 4 bases, with 4 bases of the junction left unmatched. The CDR3 loop is CASSSGTEYNEQFF. The covered CDR3 bases are TGTGCCAGCAGCTCGGGGACAGAATACAATGAG.

This clone was recorded a few times. From the germline J gene comes the end of the CDR3, since the read stops 3 residues before it. This chain uses TRBV18 with TRBJ2-5; no definite D call. CDR3 size: 13 residues. V dropped 2 bases and J dropped 1 base, with 5 bases sitting between them. Germline CDR1 reads KGHSH; CDR2 reads LQKENI. The CDR3 bases that were read are TGTGCCAGCTCACCAGGGCTCCAAGAGACC. This gives the protein CASSPGLQET. Given in full, the CDR3 is CASSPGLQETQYF.

This clone appeared many times. CDR3 DNA, as far as it was read: TGTGCCAGCAGTGTGGCAGGGAGGGATCAGCCC. Residues: CASSVAGRDQP. The full CDR3 sequence reads CASSVAGRDQPQHF. The genes are TRBV6-1 and TRBJ1-5; tentatively, D is TRBD1 (5 bases). The read stops 3 residues short of the end of the CDR3; the missing end is completed from the germline J gene. The CDR3 is 14 residues long. The germline V gene encodes CDR1 MNHNS and CDR2 SASEGT. The V end was cut by 4 bases, the J end by 5 bases, with 12 bases between.

This clone was observed many times. The missing CDR3 end, 3 residues past where the read stops, is filled in from the germline J gene. V and J are TRBV5-4 and TRBJ2-5; D gene ambiguous. The germline gives CDR1 SGHNT, CDR2 YYREEE (reference sequence). The V and J ends lost 4 bases and 3 bases respectively, with 10 bases between them. CDR3 length: 13 amino acids. The covered CDR3 bases are TGTGCCAGCAGCCCACAGTTCGAAGAGACC. Protein product: CASSPQFEET. The CDR3, in full, reads CASSPQFEETQYF.

This clone was counted many times. The read finishes 3 residues shy of the CDR3 end, and the germline J gene is used to complete it. The gene calls are TRBV19 and TRBJ2-1; 7 nucleotides agree with TRBD1. Trimming cost V 4 bases and J 2 bases; bases outside gene matches: 8. CDR3 length: 16 residues. Germline V gene data show CDR1 as LNHDA and CDR2 as SQIVND (reference sequence). The CDR3 loop is CASSNSGQFPYNEQFF. The sequenced CDR3 bases are TGTGCCAGTAGTAATTCGGGACAGTTTCCCTACAATGAG. Full variable domain (missing parts from reference TRBV19 and TRBJ2-1): DGGITQSPKYLFRKEGQNVTLSCEQNLNHDAMYWYRQDPGQGLRLIYYSQIVNDFQKGDIAEGYSVSREKKESFPLTVTSAQKNPTAFYLCASSNSGQFPYNEQFFGPGTRLTVL.